The present TCR beta chain was sequenced within a study of blood T cell repertoires in COVID-19. Study-level background: The United States, Italy and Spain supplied acute and convalescent COVID-19 samples.

Sequenced by immunoSEQ multiplex PCR; TCRdb stores in-frame clones only, minus some. The data contain approximately 90,000 clones, around 75% of them singletons. The CDR3 has 14 amino acids. Trimming at V came to 6 bases and at J to 2 bases, leaving 6 bases not matched to a gene. The germline V gene has CDR1 SGHTA and CDR2 FQGNSA. The origin of this receptor is a man in his 70s with COVID-19, enrolled during active disease. The chain carries TRBV7-2 and TRBJ2-5, with 7 bases that match TRBD2. Input material: peripheral blood. The CDR3 DNA sequence: TGTGCCAGCAGTATGGGACTATTTCAAGAGACCCAGTACTTC. Translation: CASSMGLFQETQYF. Variable domain in full (rest from reference TRBV7-2 and TRBJ2-5): GAGVSQSPSNKVTEKGKDVELRCDPISGHTALYWYRQSLGQGLEFLIYFQGNSAPDKSGLPSDRFSAERTGGSVSTLTIQRTQQEDSAVYLCASSMGLFQETQYFGPGTRLLVL.